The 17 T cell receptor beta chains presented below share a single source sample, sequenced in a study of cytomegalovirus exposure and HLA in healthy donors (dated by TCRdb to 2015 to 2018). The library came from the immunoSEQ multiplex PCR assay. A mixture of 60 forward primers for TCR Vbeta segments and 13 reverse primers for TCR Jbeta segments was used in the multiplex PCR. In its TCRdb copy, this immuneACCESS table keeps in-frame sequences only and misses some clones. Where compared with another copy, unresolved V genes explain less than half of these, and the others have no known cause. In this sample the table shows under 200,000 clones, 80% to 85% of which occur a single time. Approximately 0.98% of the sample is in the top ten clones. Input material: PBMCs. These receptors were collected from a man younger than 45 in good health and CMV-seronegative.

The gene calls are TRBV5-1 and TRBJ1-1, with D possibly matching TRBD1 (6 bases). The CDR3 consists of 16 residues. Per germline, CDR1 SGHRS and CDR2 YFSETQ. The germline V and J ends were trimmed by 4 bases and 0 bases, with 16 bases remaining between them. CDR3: CASSPGQPRMNTEAFF. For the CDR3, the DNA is TGCGCCAGCAGCCCTGGACAGCCCAGGATGAACACTGAAGCTTTCTTT.

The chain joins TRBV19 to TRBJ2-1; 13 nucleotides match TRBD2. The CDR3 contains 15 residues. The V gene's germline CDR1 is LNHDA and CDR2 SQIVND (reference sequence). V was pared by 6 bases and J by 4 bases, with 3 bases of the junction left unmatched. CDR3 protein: CASRLAGGAYNEQFF. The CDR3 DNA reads TGTGCCAGTAGACTAGCGGGAGGGGCTTACAATGAGCAGTTCTTC.

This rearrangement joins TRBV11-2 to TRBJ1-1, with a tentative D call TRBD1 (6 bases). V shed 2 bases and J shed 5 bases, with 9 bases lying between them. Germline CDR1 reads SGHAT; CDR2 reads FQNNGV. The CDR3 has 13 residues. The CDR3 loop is CASSLTGRTEAFF. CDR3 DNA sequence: TGTGCCAGCAGCTTAACAGGGCGGACTGAAGCTTTCTTT. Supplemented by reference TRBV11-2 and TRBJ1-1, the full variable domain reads EAGVAQSPRYKIIEKRQSVAFWCNPISGHATLYWYQQILGQGPKLLIQFQNNGVVDDSQLPKDRFSAERLKGVDSTLKIQPAKLEDSAVYLCASSLTGRTEAFFGQGTRLTVV.

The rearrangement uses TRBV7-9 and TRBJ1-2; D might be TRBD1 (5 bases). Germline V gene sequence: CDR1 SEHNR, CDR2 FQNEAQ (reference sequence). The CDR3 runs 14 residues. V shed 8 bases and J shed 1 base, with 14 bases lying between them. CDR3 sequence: CASRRGGNNYGYTF. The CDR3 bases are TGTGCCAGCCGCCGGGGGGGGAATAACTATGGCTACACCTTC.

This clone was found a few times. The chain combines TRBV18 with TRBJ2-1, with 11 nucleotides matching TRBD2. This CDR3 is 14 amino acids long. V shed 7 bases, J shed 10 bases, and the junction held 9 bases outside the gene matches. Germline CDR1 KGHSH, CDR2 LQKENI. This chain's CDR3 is CASFGTSGFGEQFF. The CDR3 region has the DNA TGTGCCAGCTTTGGGACTAGCGGTTTCGGGGAGCAGTTCTTC.

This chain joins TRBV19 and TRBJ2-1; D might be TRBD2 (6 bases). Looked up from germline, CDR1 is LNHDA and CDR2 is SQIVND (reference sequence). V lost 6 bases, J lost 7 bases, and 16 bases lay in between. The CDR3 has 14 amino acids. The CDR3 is CASRTPTRWNEQFF. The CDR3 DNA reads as TGTGCCAGTAGGACTCCGACTAGATGGAATGAGCAGTTCTTC.

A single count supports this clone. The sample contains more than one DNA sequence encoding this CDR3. CDR3 coding DNA: TGTGCCAGCTCACCACCGTTGGGAGGAGGGGAGACCCAGTACTTC. This sequence encodes CASSPPLGGGETQYF. The J gene is TRBJ2-5, the V gene TRBV18, with D possibly matching TRBD2 (6 bases). Germline V lookup: CDR1 KGHSH, CDR2 LQKENI. The CDR3 contains 15 residues. Trimming stripped 0 bases from V and 5 bases from J, with 13 bases between.

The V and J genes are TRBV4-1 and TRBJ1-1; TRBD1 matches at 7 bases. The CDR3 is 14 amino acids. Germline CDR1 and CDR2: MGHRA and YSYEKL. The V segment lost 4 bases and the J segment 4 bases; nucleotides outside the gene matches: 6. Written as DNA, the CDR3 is TGCGCCAGCAGCCCAGGACAGGTGGGCACTGAAGCTTTCTTT. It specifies CASSPGQVGTEAFF.

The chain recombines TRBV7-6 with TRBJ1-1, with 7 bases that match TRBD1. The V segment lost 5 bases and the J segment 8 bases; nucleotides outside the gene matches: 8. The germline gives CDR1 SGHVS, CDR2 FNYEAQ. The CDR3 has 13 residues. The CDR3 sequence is CASSQTGQGEAFF. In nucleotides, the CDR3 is TGTGCCAGCAGCCAGACAGGGCAAGGAGAAGCTTTCTTT.

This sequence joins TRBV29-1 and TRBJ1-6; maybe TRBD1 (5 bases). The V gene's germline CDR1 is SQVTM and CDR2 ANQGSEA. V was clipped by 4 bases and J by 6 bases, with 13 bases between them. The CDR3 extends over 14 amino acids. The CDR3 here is CSVGSGGFNSPLHF. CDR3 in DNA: TGCAGCGTTGGAAGCGGGGGGTTTAATTCACCCCTCCACTTT.

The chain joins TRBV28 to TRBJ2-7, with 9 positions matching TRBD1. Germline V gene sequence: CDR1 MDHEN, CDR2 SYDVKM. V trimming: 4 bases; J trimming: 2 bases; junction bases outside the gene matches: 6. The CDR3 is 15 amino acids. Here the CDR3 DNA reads TGTGCCAGCAGTTCCGGACAGGGGCCGACCTACGAGCAGTACTTC. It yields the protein CASSSGQGPTYEQYF.

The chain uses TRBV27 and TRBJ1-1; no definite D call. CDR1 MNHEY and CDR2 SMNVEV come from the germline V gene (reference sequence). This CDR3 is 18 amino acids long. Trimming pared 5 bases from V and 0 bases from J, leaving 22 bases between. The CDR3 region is CASSRLPDSGIMNTEAFF. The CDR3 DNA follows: TGTGCCAGCAGTCGCCTTCCAGATTCAGGAATCATGAACACTGAAGCTTTCTTT.

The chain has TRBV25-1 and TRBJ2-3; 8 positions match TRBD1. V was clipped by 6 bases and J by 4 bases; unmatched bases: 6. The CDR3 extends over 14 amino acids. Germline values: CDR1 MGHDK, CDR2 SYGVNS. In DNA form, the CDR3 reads TGTGCCAGCAGCCACCCCAGGGGGCCAGATACGCAGTATTTT. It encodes CASSHPRGPDTQYF.

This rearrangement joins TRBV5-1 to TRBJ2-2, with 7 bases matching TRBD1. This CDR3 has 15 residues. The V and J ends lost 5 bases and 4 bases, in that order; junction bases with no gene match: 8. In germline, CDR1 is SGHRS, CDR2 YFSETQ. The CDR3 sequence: CASSTGTVGTGELFF. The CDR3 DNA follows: TGCGCCAGCAGTACCGGGACAGTAGGCACCGGGGAGCTGTTTTTT.

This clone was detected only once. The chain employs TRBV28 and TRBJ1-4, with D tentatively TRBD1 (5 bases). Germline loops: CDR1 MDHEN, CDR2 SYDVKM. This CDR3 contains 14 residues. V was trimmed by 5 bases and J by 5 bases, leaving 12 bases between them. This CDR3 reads CASSPYQGNEKLFF. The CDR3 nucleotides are TGTGCCAGCAGTCCATACCAGGGAAATGAAAAACTGTTTTTT. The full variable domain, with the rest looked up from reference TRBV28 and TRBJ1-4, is DVKVTQSSRYLVKRTGEKVFLECVQDMDHENMFWYRQDPGLGLRLIYFSYDVKMKEKGDIPEGYSVSREKKERFSLILESASTNQTSMYLCASSPYQGNEKLFFGSGTQLSVL.

CDR3 region: CASSPLGTSENYYEQYF. CDR3 sequence (DNA): TGCGCCAGCAGCCCTTTAGGGACTAGCGAGAATTACTACGAGCAGTACTTC. The chain uses TRBV5-1 and TRBJ2-7; 10 bases fit TRBD2. The V and J ends lost 4 bases and 3 bases, in that order; junction bases with no gene match: 13. The CDR3 sequence is 17 residues long. Germline-derived CDR1 and CDR2 are SGHRS and YFSETQ. Drawing the rest from reference TRBV5-1 and TRBJ2-7, the complete variable domain is KAGVTQTPRYLIKTRGQQVTLSCSPISGHRSVSWYQQTPGQGLQFLFEYFSETQRNKGNFPGRFSGRQFSNSRSEMNVSTLELGDSALYLCASSPLGTSENYYEQYFGPGTRLTVT.

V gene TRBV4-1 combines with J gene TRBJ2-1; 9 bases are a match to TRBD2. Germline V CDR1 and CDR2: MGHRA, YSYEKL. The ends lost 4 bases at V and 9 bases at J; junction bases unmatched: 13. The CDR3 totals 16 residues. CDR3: CASSPLGRTSAGEQFF. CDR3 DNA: TGCGCCAGCAGCCCTTTGGGCAGGACTAGCGCCGGTGAGCAGTTCTTC.